The T cell receptor beta chain described here comes from a study of identical twins. Study-level findings and limits: The same donors were not followed; conclusions instead depended on cross-sectional statistical analysis.

TCRdb fed the 5' RACE reads into MiXCR, producing one record per CDR3 protein. The table has 1.5 million to 2 million distinct CDR3 sequences, around 33% seen once. This clonotype has a handful of counts. Antigen specificity is unknown. This CDR3 is 17 amino acids long. J gave up 1 base and V 3 bases, and 8 bases lay outside the gene matches. The chain couples TRBV12-3 or TRBV12-4 to TRBJ2-1, with 8 bases identical to TRBD2. The receptor's source is a newborn girl in good health. The sequencing input was cord blood. CDR3 DNA: TGTGCCAGCAGTTTTTGGGTAAGCGGGAGTTCCTACAATGAGCAGTTCTTC. It encodes CASSFWVSGSSYNEQFF.